These T cell receptor beta chains were read from a single sample in a study of blood T cells in healthy people across ages. TCRdb ran MiXCR on the 5' RACE reads and lists one entry per CDR3 protein. This table has around 870,000 distinct CDR3 sequences, less than 35% appearing once. The sequenced material came from blood. These receptors all stem from a woman at least 80 years old in good health. The CDR3 runs from the conserved cysteine through the conserved F or W.

V	J	length	CDR3
TRBV20-1	TRBJ2-5	11	CSAREGQTQYF
TRBV3-1	TRBJ2-2	14	CASSQGQATGELFF
TRBV7-8	TRBJ2-5	16	CASSPKPAGGRETQYF
TRBV15	TRBJ1-5	16	CATSTSHRGSNQPQHF
TRBV6-1	TRBJ2-7	15	CASIGKGTGGYEQYF
TRBV7-8	TRBJ1-1	16	CASSPLIGTGETEAFF
TRBV9	TRBJ2-5	14	CASSVGWFQETQYF
TRBV7-2	TRBJ2-5	14	CASSKGTTQETQYF
TRBV7-2	TRBJ2-2	16	CASSLTTSGGPGELFF
TRBV7-2	TRBJ1-3	15	CASSVATQTGNTIYF
TRBV14	TRBJ2-2	13	CACSPRVGGELFF
TRBV14	TRBJ1-2	13	CANSQDGGAGYTF
TRBV6-1	TRBJ1-4	18	CASSPGTGGRARVEKLFF
TRBV6-2/TRBV6-3	TRBJ2-1	14	CASSYVAVNNEQFF
TRBV7-2	TRBJ2-1	15	CASRGTSGSYNEQFF
TRBV7-9	TRBJ1-6	16	CASSFATRTGVFSLHF
TRBV6-5	TRBJ1-2	16	CASSSKTIPGGYGYTF
TRBV11-2	TRBJ2-3	16	CASSPLTGPSTDTQYF